These 6 T cell receptor beta chains share one sample of origin, sequenced in a study of CD8+CD57+ T cells in acquired aplastic anemia. Both TCR beta VDJ combination and CDR3 sequence profiling were carried out. Genomic DNA was the template for this profiling. TCRdb redid the calling of the reads with MiXCR, one entry per CDR3 protein. The repertoire holds 200,000 or so distinct CDR3 sequences, with 64% as singletons. Source material: sorted CD4+, CD8+, or CD8+CD57+ T cells (not recorded which) from PBMCs. The receptors come from a human donor with severe aplastic anemia or a healthy control (not recorded which).

The chain recombines TRBV11-2 with TRBJ2-7; D gene uncertain. The CDR3 covers 13 residues. The germline CDR1 and CDR2 sequences are SGHAT and FQNNGV. Trimming shortened V by 1 base and J by 4 bases, and 8 bases separated the two germline ends. CDR3 sequence reads: CASSLGIAYEQYF. The CDR3, as DNA: TGTGCCAGCAGCTTAGGGATTGCTTACGAGCAGTACTTC.

The rearrangement joins TRBV5-6 to TRBJ2-3, with 7 bases fitting TRBD2. V trimming: 4 bases; J trimming: 6 bases; junction bases outside the gene matches: 2. The CDR3 is made up of 12 amino acids. Germline CDR1 SGHDT, CDR2 YYEEEE. CDR3 nucleotides: TGTGCCAGCAGCCTTAGCGGGGATACGCAGTATTTT. It translates to CASSLSGDTQYF.

The rearrangement joins TRBV5-5 to TRBJ1-2; D not resolved. Trimming removed 5 bases from V and 4 bases from J, with 12 bases in between. This CDR3 has 13 amino acids. Germline CDR1 is SGHKS and CDR2 is YYEKEE (reference sequence). The CDR3 loop is CASSYQVTYGYTF. CDR3 nucleotides: TGTGCCAGCAGTTACCAGGTTACCTATGGCTACACCTTC.

This chain links TRBV7-9 with TRBJ1-2; tentatively, D is TRBD1 (5 bases). Trimming pared 4 bases from V and 4 bases from J, leaving 10 bases between. Germline lookup yields CDR1 SEHNR and CDR2 FQNEAQ (reference sequence). The CDR3 runs to 13 residues. CDR3 loop: CASSSGLAYGYTF. DNA for the CDR3: TGTGCCAGCAGCTCAGGGTTGGCCTATGGCTACACCTTC.

In its sample, this clonotype was seen many times. V gene TRBV11-2 combines with J gene TRBJ2-3, with 10 bases fitting TRBD1. The germline V gene has CDR1 SGHAT and CDR2 FQNNGV. The V gene end was trimmed by 4 bases and the J gene end by 2 bases; junction bases not matched to a gene: 6. CDR3 size: 16 residues. The CDR3 nucleotides are TGTGCCAGCAGCTCGGGACAGGGGATTGACACAGATACGCAGTATTTT. It yields the protein CASSSGQGIDTDTQYF.

This clonotype was counted between two and nine times. This chain connects TRBV7-2 to TRBJ2-5; 7 bases line up with TRBD2. Germline assignment: CDR1 SGHTA and CDR2 FQGNSA. V was clipped by 0 bases and J by 1 base; unmatched bases: 2. CDR3 length: 15 amino acids. CDR3 region: CASSLAGGGQETQYF. The DNA for the CDR3 is TGTGCCAGCAGCTTAGCGGGGGGGGGCCAAGAGACCCAGTACTTC.